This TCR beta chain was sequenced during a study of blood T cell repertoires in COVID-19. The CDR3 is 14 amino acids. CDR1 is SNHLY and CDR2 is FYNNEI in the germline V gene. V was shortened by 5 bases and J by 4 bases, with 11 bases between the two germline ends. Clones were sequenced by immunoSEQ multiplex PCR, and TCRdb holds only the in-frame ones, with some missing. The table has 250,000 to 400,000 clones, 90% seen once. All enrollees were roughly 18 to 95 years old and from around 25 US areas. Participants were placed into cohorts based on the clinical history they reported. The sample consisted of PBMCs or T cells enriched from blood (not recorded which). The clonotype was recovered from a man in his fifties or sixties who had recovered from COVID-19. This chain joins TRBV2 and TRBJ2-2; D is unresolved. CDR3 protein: CASSPKASTGELFF. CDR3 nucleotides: TGTGCCAGCAGTCCAAAAGCGAGCACCGGGGAGCTGTTTTTT.